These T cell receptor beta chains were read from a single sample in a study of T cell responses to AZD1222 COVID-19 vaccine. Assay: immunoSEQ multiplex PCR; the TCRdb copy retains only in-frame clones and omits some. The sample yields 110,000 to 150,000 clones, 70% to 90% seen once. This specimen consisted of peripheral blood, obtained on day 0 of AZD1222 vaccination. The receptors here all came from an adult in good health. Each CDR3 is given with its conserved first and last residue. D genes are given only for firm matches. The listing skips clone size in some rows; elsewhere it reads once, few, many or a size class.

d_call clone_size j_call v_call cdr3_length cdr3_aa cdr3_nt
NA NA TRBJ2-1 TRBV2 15 CASTQRSGSYNEQFF TGTGCCAGCACCCAAAGGTCAGGTTCCTACAATGAGCAGTTCTTC
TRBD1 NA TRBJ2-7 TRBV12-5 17 CASGLPSDRGSSYEQYF TGTGCTAGTGGTTTGCCCTCGGACAGGGGGTCCTCCTACGAGCAGTACTTC
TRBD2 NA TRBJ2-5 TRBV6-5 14 CASSTGLAGETQYF TGTGCCAGCAGTACGGGACTAGCCGGGGAGACCCAGTACTTC
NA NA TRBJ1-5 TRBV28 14 CASSLSGADQPQHF TGTGCCAGCAGTTTATCGGGGGCTGATCAGCCCCAGCATTTT
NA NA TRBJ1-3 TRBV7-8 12 CASSLAENTIYF TGTGCCAGCAGCTTAGCCGAAAACACCATATATTTT
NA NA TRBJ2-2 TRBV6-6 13 CASSSSSTGELFF TGTGCCAGCAGTTCATCTTCCACCGGGGAGCTGTTTTTT
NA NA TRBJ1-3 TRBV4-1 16 CASSQPWTDSGNTIYF TGCGCCAGCAGCCAGCCGTGGACGGACTCTGGAAACACCATATATTTT
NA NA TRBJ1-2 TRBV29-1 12 CSADPAAYGYTF TGCAGCGCCGACCCGGCGGCATATGGCTACACCTTC
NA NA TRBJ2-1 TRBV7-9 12 CASSLGYREQFF TGTGCCAGCAGCTTAGGGTACAGGGAGCAGTTCTTC
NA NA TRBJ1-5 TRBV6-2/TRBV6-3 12 CASSSPRRPQHF TGTGCCAGCAGTTCCCCGCGTCGGCCCCAGCATTTT
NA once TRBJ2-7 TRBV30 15 CAWTLRGTLPYEQYF TGTGCCTGGACCCTCAGGGGGACTCTTCCCTACGAGCAGTACTTC
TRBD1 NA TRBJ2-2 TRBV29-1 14 CSVAGQGSPGELFF TGCAGCGTTGCGGGACAGGGTAGTCCCGGGGAGCTGTTTTTT
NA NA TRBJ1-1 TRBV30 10 CAWQHTEAFF TGTGCCTGGCAGCACACTGAAGCTTTCTTT
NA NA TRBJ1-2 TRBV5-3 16 CARSLDARGPVYGYTF TGTGCCAGAAGCTTGGATGCGCGGGGGCCGGTCTATGGCTACACCTTC
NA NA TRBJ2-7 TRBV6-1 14 CASSEGPLLYEQYF TGTGCCAGCAGTGAAGGACCTCTCCTCTACGAGCAGTACTTC
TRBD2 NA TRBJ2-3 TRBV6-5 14 CASNERGFTDTQYF TGTGCCAGCAACGAGCGGGGTTTCACAGATACGCAGTATTTT
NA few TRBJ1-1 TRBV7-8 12 CASQMGGTEAFF TGTGCCAGTCAGATGGGGGGCACTGAAGCTTTCTTT
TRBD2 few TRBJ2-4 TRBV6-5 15 CASSPLAGGTNIQYF TGTGCCAGCAGCCCGTTAGCGGGAGGGACAAACATTCAGTACTTC
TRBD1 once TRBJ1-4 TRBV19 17 CASSKTGTATGGEKLFF TGTGCCAGTAGTAAGACCGGGACAGCTACGGGAGGTGAAAAACTGTTTTTT
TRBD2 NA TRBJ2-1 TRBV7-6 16 CASSLVGTSGELEQFF TGTGCCAGCAGCTTAGTGGGGACTAGCGGGGAGCTTGAGCAGTTCTTC
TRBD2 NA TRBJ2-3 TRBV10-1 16 CASSNGLAGAADTQYF TGCGCCAGCAGTAACGGACTAGCGGGAGCAGCAGATACGCAGTATTTT
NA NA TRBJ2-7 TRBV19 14 CASSAGTTSYEQYF TGTGCCAGTAGTGCCGGGACAACTTCCTACGAGCAGTACTTC
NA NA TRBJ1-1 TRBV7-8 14 CASSWGTYNTEAFF TGTGCCAGCAGCTGGGGGACATACAACACTGAAGCTTTCTTT
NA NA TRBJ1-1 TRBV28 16 CASSLGMGEVNTEAFF TGTGCCAGCAGTTTGGGTATGGGGGAGGTGAACACTGAAGCTTTCTTT
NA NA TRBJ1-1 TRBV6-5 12 CAIRAANTEAFF TGTGCCATTCGGGCAGCCAACACTGAAGCTTTCTTT
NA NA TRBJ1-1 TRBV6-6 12 CASSYSTTEAFF TGTGCCAGCAGTTACTCGACGACTGAAGCTTTCTTT
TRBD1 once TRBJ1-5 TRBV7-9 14 CASSRQGNNQPQHF TGTGCCAGCAGTCGACAGGGTAATAATCAGCCCCAGCATTTT
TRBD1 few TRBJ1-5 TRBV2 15 CASRVRGRVNQPQHF TGTGCCAGCAGAGTCAGGGGGCGAGTCAATCAGCCCCAGCATTTT
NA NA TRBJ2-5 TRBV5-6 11 CASSFSGTQYF TGTGCCAGCAGCTTTTCGGGGACCCAGTACTTC
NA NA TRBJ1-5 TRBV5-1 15 CASSLGAGNNQPQHF TGCGCCAGCAGCTTGGGGGCAGGCAACAATCAGCCCCAGCATTTT
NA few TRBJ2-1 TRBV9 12 CASSVENNEQFF TGTGCCAGCAGCGTAGAGAACAATGAGCAGTTCTTC
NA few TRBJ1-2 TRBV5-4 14 CASLLDPGSYGYTF TGTGCCAGCTTGCTGGATCCAGGGAGCTATGGCTACACCTTC
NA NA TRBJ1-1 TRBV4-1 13 CASSPRVQTEAFF TGCGCCAGCAGCCCCAGGGTTCAAACTGAAGCTTTCTTT
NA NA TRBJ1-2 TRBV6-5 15 CASSPERTVNYGYTF TGTGCCAGCAGTCCGGAGCGGACAGTTAACTATGGCTACACCTTC